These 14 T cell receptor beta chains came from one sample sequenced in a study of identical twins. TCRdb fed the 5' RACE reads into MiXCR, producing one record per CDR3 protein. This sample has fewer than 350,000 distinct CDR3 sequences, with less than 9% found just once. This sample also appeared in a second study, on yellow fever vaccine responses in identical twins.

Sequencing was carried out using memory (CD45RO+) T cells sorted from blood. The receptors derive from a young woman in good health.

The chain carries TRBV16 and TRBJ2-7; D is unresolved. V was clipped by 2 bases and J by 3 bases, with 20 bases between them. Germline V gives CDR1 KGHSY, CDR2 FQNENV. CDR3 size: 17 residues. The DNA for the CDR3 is TGTGCCAGCAGCCAAGACCGATCCCTCGAATCCTTCTACGAGCAGTACTTC. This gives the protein CASSQDRSLESFYEQYF.

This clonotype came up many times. Here the CDR3 DNA reads TGTGCCAGCAGCTTAACCGGACTAGCGGGGGACAATGAGCAGTTCTTC. Its translation: CASSLTGLAGDNEQFF. This sequence joins TRBV7-9 and TRBJ2-1, with 13 bases that match TRBD2. V shed 2 bases, J shed 5 bases, and the junction held 3 bases outside the gene matches. This CDR3 region has 16 residues. Germline CDR1 SEHNR, CDR2 FQNEAQ (reference sequence). The full variable domain, in which reference TRBV7-9 and TRBJ2-1 provide the parts outside the CDR3, is DTGVSQNPRHKITKRGQNVTFRCDPISEHNRLYWYRQTLGQGPEFLTYFQNEAQLEKSRLLSDRFSAERPKGSFSTLEIQRTEQGDSAMYLCASSLTGLAGDNEQFFGPGTRLTVL.

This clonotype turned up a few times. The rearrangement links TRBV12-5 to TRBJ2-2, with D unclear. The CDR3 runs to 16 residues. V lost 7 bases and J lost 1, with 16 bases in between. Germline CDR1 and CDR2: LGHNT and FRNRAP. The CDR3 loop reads CASALNPSLNTGELFF. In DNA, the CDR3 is TGTGCTAGTGCCCTGAATCCCTCATTGAACACCGGGGAGCTGTTTTTT.

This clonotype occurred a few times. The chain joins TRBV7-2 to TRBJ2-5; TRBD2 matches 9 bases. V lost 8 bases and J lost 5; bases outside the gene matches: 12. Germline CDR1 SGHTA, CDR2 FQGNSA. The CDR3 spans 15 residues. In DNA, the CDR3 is TGTGCCAGCCCAAAACCGGGACTAGCTTTGGAGACCCAGTACTTC. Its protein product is CASPKPGLALETQYF.

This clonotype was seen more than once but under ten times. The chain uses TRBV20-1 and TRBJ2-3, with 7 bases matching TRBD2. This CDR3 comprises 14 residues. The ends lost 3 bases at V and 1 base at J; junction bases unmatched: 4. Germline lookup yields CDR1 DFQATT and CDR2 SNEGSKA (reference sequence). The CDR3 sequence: CSASRGSGTDTQYF. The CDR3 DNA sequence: TGCAGTGCTAGTCGCGGGAGTGGCACAGATACGCAGTATTTT.

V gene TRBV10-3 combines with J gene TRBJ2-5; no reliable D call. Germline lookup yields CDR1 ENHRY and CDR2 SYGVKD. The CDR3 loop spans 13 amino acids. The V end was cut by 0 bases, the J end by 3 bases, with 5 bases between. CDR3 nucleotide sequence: TGTGCCATCAGTGAGTCAGGAAAAGAGACCCAGTACTTC. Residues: CAISESGKETQYF.

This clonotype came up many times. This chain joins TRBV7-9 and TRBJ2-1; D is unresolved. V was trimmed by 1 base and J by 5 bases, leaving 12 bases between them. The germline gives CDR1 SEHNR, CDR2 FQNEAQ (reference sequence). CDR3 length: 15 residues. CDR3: CASSLVGPGDNEQFF. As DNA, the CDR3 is TGTGCCAGCAGCTTAGTTGGGCCCGGAGACAATGAGCAGTTCTTC.

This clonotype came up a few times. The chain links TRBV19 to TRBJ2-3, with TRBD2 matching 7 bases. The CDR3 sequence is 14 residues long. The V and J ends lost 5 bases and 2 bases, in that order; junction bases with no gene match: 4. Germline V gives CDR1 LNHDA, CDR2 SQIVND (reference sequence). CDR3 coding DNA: TGTGCCAGTAGTGTGGCGGGAGACACAGATACGCAGTATTTT. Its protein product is CASSVAGDTDTQYF.

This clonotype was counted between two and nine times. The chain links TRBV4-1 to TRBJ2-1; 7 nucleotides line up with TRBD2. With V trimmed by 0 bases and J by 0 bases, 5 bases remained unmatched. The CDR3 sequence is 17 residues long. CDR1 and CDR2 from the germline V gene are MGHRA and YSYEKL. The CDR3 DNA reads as TGCGCCAGCAGCCAAGAGGCTAGCGGATCCTCCTACAATGAGCAGTTCTTC. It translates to CASSQEASGSSYNEQFF.

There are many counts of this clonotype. In nucleotides, the CDR3 is TGTGCCAGCAGCCGTTCACCAGTCGTGACAGGTTTGGGCACAGATACGCAGTATTTT. This gives the protein CASSRSPVVTGLGTDTQYF. J is TRBJ2-3 and V is TRBV28; tentative D call: TRBD1 (6 bases). CDR1 is MDHEN and CDR2 is SYDVKM in the germline V gene. Trimming cost V 6 bases and J 1 base, with 26 bases left between them. The CDR3 loop spans 19 amino acids.

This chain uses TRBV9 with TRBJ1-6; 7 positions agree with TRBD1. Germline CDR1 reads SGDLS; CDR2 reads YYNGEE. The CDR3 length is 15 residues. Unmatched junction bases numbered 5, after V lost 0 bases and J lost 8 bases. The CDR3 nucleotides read TGTGCCAGCAGCGTAGGGGGCAGGGGGGATTCACCCCTCCACTTT. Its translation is CASSVGGRGDSPLHF.

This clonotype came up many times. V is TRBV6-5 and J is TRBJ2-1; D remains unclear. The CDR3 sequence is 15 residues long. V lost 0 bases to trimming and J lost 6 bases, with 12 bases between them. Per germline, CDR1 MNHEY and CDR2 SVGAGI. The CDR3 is CASSYSPGLRNEQFF. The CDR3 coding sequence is TGTGCCAGCAGTTACTCCCCCGGCCTGCGCAATGAGCAGTTCTTC.

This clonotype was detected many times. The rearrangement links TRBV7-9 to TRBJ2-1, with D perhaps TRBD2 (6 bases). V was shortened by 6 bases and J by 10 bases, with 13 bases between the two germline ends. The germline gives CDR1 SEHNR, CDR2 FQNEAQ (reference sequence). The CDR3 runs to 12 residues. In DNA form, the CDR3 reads TGTGCCAGCAGTATTGGGGGGAGAGAGCAGTTCTTC. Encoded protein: CASSIGGREQFF.

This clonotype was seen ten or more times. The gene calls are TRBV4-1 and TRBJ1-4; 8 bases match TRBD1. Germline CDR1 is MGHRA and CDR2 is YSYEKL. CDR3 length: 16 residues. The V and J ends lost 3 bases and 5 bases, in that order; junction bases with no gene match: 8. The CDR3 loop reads CASSQVDRGRNEKLFF. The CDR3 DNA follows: TGCGCCAGCAGCCAGGTAGACAGGGGCCGAAATGAAAAACTGTTTTTT.